The present T cell receptor beta chain was sequenced within a study of Ad26.COV2.S vaccination and SARS-CoV-2 variants. About this clone itself: Its antigen is unidentified.

The protocol was immunoSEQ multiplex PCR, while the TCRdb copy is restricted to in-frame clones and leaves out a portion. The table shows approximately 90,000 clones, with more than 65% occurring only once. Per germline, CDR1 MNHNS and CDR2 SASEGT. Trimming shortened V by 1 base and J by 2 bases, and 7 bases separated the two germline ends. The CDR3 runs 14 residues. Study findings and constraints: CD8+ and CD4+ T cells specific for spike reportedly responded with substantial breadth after vaccination. In TCR breadth and depth analyses, total T cell responses may have been underestimated.

The V call is TRBV6-1, the J call TRBJ2-3; D unresolved. The source of this sequence is a human donor who had recovered from COVID-19. Sequenced here: peripheral blood, sampled after recovery from COVID-19. The DNA of the CDR3 is TGTGCCAGCAGTGAAGTGCAGGTCACAGATACGCAGTATTTT. Its protein is CASSEVQVTDTQYF.